One T cell receptor beta chain is described in this entry. The data stem from a study of patients and donors after allogeneic stem cell transplantation. Germline V gene data show CDR1 as SGHRS and CDR2 as YFSETQ. The V and J ends lost 0 bases and 3 bases respectively, with 12 bases between them. This CDR3 has 15 amino acids. A single record per CDR3 protein comes from TCRdb applying MiXCR to the RT-PCR reads. The sample holds about a million distinct CDR3 sequences, roughly 18% seen once. Sequenced: blood, either unsorted or a sorted T cell fraction (not recorded which). The chain has TRBV5-1 and TRBJ1-1; D remains unclear. The origin of this receptor is a human donor who was either an allogeneic HSCT recipient or a stem cell or donor lymphocyte infusion donor (not recorded which). It is not recorded whose cells these are; they may come from a transplant donor. CDR3 bases: TGCGCCAGCAGCTTGGAAGCATGGAGGGACACTGAAGCTTTCTTT. Residues: CASSLEAWRDTEAFF.